The entry below gives a single T cell receptor (beta chain) sequence along with its context. A few counts support this clonotype. Its antigen has not been determined. Within one base of it there is no much larger clone, and no base qualities were kept. Approximately 500 ng RNA was reverse transcribed with SuperScript III using primers against the alpha and beta constant regions. Separate alpha and beta chain libraries were generated by chain-specific third strand synthesis with multiplexing indices. The protocol used a single primer pair to amplify all rearrangements within a chain, which avoided primer bias, and attached molecular barcodes to each cDNA molecule. Purified cDNA was ligated with T4 RNA Ligase 1 onto a 5' RACE adapter bearing a random hexamer and the SP2 sequencing primer site. Second strand synthesis was performed with Phusion polymerase and primed from the SP2 site, and slow temperature ramps were applied to favor optimal annealing. Joined together, two random hexamer sequences that had both been added before amplification formed the 12-nucleotide barcode of each molecule. P5 and P7 adapter elements plus a second index were added in a short first PCR, which was followed by a roughly 21-cycle amplification PCR with P5s and P7 primers. A total of 25 to 30 PCR cycles were applied to the libraries, which were quantified on a Qubit, sized on a Bioanalyzer, and diluted to roughly 4 nM. Normalized libraries were sequenced on an Illumina MiSeq with 2 x 250 paired-end kits. Reverse transcription reactions underwent purification over MinElute columns, with elution into around 10 ul Tris-Cl. Adapter ligations were incubated for roughly 25 hours at 16 degrees C and subsequently purified with AMPure XP beads at a 1:1 ratio. Regarding the original processing steps: Demultiplexed FASTQ files were processed with a modified Decombinator that output V, J, insert and barcode information. Sequences sharing a barcode but differing from the dominant sequence were discarded as errors, and barcodes clustered at Levenshtein distance 3 were counted to estimate original cDNA molecules. The R packages ineq, vegan, igraph and RCytoscape were used for downstream analyses, with IMGT nomenclature and CDR3 definitions applied. V gene usage was computed over distinct sequences, each TCR counted once to avoid skew from clonal expansion. Similarity networks connected unique CDR3 amino acid sequences within a donor whenever two sequences differed by a single Levenshtein edit. Published HIV-specific CDR3s (92 alpha, approximately 700 beta) and CMV-specific CDR3s (roughly 13 alpha, under 300 beta) were assembled and queried against the repertoires. It was shown by random subsampling to size-matched repertoires that the decreased diversity of patients was not caused by their lower sequence numbers. In-frame beta chains were kept once TCRdb had trimmed the public reads at Q25 with fastp and called clones with MiXCR. Under each unique CDR3 protein, matching rows form one entry showing the most common genes and DNA. The V and J calls follow TCRdb's processing rather than the paper's. Counted in this sample were under 10,000 distinct CDR3 sequences; approximately 9.1% of them appeared once. Approximately 12% of the sample is taken by the ten largest.

The data derive from a study of HIV-infected patients and healthy controls (dated by TCRdb to the mid-2010s). Describing the broader study: CD4 counts rose modestly but significantly in about 85% of the 16 patients after three months of therapy, yet stayed below normal ranges. The CD4:CD8 ratio rose slightly, whereas CD8 counts showed no consistent shift during early therapy. Viral load became undetectable in about 65% of the 16 patients by the second bleed and in all patients after a further year of therapy. Overall T-cell lymphocytopenia was not observed in the patients, and no significant difference from controls was found in total CDR3 counts per chain. Whether deep TCR repertoire sequencing of small blood samples from HIV patients could capture immune perturbation and reconstitution was tested in the study.

The germline V gene provides CDR1 LGHNA and CDR2 YNFKEQ. The CDR3 runs 16 residues from the cysteine to the phenylalanine. Kept here is only the CDR3 DNA, which spans 48 bases and is read in frame from base 1. At the junction V is shortened by 1 base and J by 6 bases; bases outside the gene matches: 11. Overall results and qualifications from the work: The therapy captured by the treated samples lasted only three to four months, arguably too short a period to observe immune reconstitution given low adult thymic output. Size-matched repertoire data did not replicate the apparent post-therapy recovery of the Gini index in HIV-infected patients. Most CMV-associated CDR3s became more frequent during therapy, although their change was not significant, whereas HIV-associated CDR3s showed a significant decrease in frequency. Using whole blood restricted sequencing depth and prevented separating the dynamics of distinct T-cell subpopulations. Compared with controls, HIV-infected patients showed significantly different mean usage of eight alpha and eight beta V genes. Processing included only sixteen HIV-infected individuals, and this was regarded by the authors as a major limit on how widely the findings apply. MAIT cell alpha-chain CDR3s were found at high frequency in healthy controls but were severely depleted in HIV+ repertoires. The study did not determine donor HLA types. Pairing of alpha and beta chains was not determined in the samples. HIV-infected repertoires had significantly higher mean Gini indices than controls, possibly reflecting oligoclonality. The observed differences in diversity could not be explained by the slight differences in age and sex profiles between the study cohorts. Compared with untreated HIV+ repertoires, healthy control repertoires had roughly threefold more distinct CDR3s and a higher Shannon diversity. Unequal numbers of distinct sequences between patients and controls complicated comparisons, and size-matching overweighted rare events from HIV-infected data. More CDR3s were shared between individuals among healthy controls than among HIV+ patients, as measured by Jaccard index and by the count of highly shared sequences.

Follow-up blood from HIV-infected patients was collected roughly three months, about 14 weeks, after antiretroviral therapy began. Since whole blood was used without any cell fractionation, the repertoire reflected all peripheral T cells in unsorted form. For RNA extraction, around 2.5 ml of peripheral blood was drawn into Tempus tubes. Patients were deemed ineligible for enrollment if they had febrile or AIDS-related illness, tumors, hepatitis B or C coinfection, immunomodulatory therapy, recent vaccination or treatment interruptions. Residual genomic DNA was removed with the TURBO-DNase kit and globin mRNA was depleted with GLOBINclear.

The rearranged segments are TRBV4-2 and TRBJ2-7; the central 8 bases match TRBD1. Specimen: blood, collected during antiretroviral therapy. The source of this sequence is an adult with HIV infection. The CDR3 has the sequence CASSQVGTGSGSEQYF. The nucleotide sequence reads TGTGCCAGCAGCCAAGTGGGGACAGGCTCGGGGAGCGAGCAGTACTTC.